Presented here are 7 T cell receptor beta chains from one specimen sequenced in a study of shared clonotypes between healthy human individuals. Libraries were prepared by immunoSEQ multiplex PCR; TCRdb keeps only in-frame clonotypes and omits some of them. The sample includes around 100,000 clones, about 62% of them seen just once. Sequenced: memory CD8+ T cells sorted from blood. Subset denoted: CD45RO+ cells pooled with CCR7-negative TemRA cells. Receptors were obtained from a woman in her thirties in good health.

CDR3 in amino acids: CATTDGYEQYF. Here the CDR3 DNA reads TGTGCCACCACGGACGGCTACGAGCAGTACTTC. This chain connects TRBV15 to TRBJ2-5; D gene ambiguous. The last part of the DNA fits TRBJ2-7 better; the J call may be wrong. CDR1 LNHNV and CDR2 YYDKDF come from the germline V gene (reference sequence). The CDR3 totals 11 residues.

V and J are TRBV11-2 and TRBJ1-1; D gene unclear. The CDR3 has 13 residues. Germline V lookup: CDR1 SGHAT, CDR2 FQNNGV. Trimming took 5 bases from V and 7 from J, leaving 14 bases between them. The CDR3 sequence is CASSPYQHIEAFF. The DNA for the CDR3 is TGTGCCAGCAGCCCTTATCAACACATTGAAGCTTTCTTT.

V is TRBV15 and J is TRBJ2-3, with 8 nucleotides matching TRBD2. Germline lookup yields CDR1 LNHNV and CDR2 YYDKDF (reference sequence). The length of the CDR3 is 16 residues. With V trimmed by 2 bases and J by 0 bases, 4 bases remained unmatched. The CDR3 region is CATSRKPSGSTDTQYF. The DNA for the CDR3 is TGTGCCACCAGCAGAAAGCCTAGCGGGAGCACAGATACGCAGTATTTT.

This clone was seen just once. The chain has TRBV28 and TRBJ1-2; perhaps TRBD1 as D (5 bases). Trimming stripped 4 bases from V and 0 bases from J, with 15 bases between. CDR3 length: 16 residues. CDR1 is MDHEN and CDR2 is SYDVKM in the germline V gene. CDR3 amino acids: CASSSARGGANYGYTF. In DNA, the CDR3 is TGTGCCAGCAGTTCAGCAAGGGGAGGCGCTAACTATGGCTACACCTTC.

CDR3: CASSDALRTTNEKLFF. DNA of the CDR3: TGTGCCAGTAGTGACGCATTGAGAACAACTAATGAAAAACTGTTTTTT. The V gene is TRBV19, the J gene TRBJ1-4; D is unclear. Trimming shortened V by 5 bases and J by 0 bases, and 13 bases separated the two germline ends. This CDR3 contains 16 residues. Germline V CDR1 and CDR2: LNHDA, SQIVND (reference sequence).

The chain recombines TRBV6-5 with TRBJ2-5; D not resolved. Judging by the DNA end, TRBJ2-7 fits better; the J call may be wrong. The CDR3 is 14 amino acids. In germline, CDR1 is MNHEY, CDR2 SVGAGI. The CDR3 reads CASSPTGPWGEQYF. The CDR3 nucleotides are TGTGCCAGCAGCCCCACCGGACCTTGGGGCGAGCAGTACTTC.

The V and J genes are TRBV5-1 and TRBJ2-3; 7 nucleotides match TRBD1. Germline CDR1 reads SGHRS; CDR2 reads YFSETQ. This CDR3 region has 14 residues. J was trimmed by 5 bases and V by 2 bases; bases with no gene match: 5. The CDR3: CASSFGTVGDTQYF. The CDR3 nucleotides read TGCGCCAGCAGCTTCGGGACAGTAGGAGATACGCAGTATTTT.